This entry lists 14 T cell receptor beta chains sequenced from one sample in a study of shared clonotypes between healthy human individuals. The assay was immunoSEQ multiplex PCR, and TCRdb's table has in-frame clones only and misses some. In the table there are millions of clones, about 95% of which are singletons. Material: naive CD4+ T cells sorted from blood. Subset reported: CD45RA+ positively selected. These receptor sequences come from a man in his late teens or twenties in good health.

The chain is built from TRBV2 and TRBJ2-3, with D possibly called TRBD1 or TRBD2 (5 bases each). Germline V gene lookup returns CDR1 SNHLY and CDR2 FYNNEI. V lost 8 bases, J lost 4 bases, and 19 bases lay in between. This CDR3 has 15 amino acids. The CDR3 spells CASLGRAEGPDTQYF. CDR3 DNA sequence: TGTGCCAGCCTAGGTCGGGCTGAGGGACCAGATACGCAGTATTTT. Together with reference TRBV2 and TRBJ2-3, the CDR3 gives the full variable domain: EPEVTQTPSHQVTQMGQEVILRCVPISNHLYFYWYRQILGQKVEFLVSFYNNEISEKSEIFDDQFSVERPDGSNFTLKIRSTKLEDSAMYFCASLGRAEGPDTQYFGPGTRLTVL.

CDR3 loop: CATSSGQGGEQYF. CDR3 bases: TGTGCCACAAGCTCGGGACAGGGAGGCGAGCAGTACTTC. This rearrangement joins TRBV18 to TRBJ2-7, with 9 bases fitting TRBD1. CDR3 length: 13 amino acids. V lost 10 bases to trimming and J lost 6 bases; unmatched junction nucleotides: 10. Germline V gene sequence: CDR1 KGHSH, CDR2 LQKENI. The complete variable domain, with remaining parts taken from reference TRBV18 and TRBJ2-7, reads NAGVMQNPRHLVRRRGQEARLRCSPMKGHSHVYWYRQLPEEGLKFMVYLQKENIIDESGMPKERFSAEFPKEGPSILRIQQVVRGDSAAYFCATSSGQGGEQYFGPGTRLTVT.

V is TRBV5-1 and J is TRBJ1-1; TRBD1 matches at 12 bases. Germline V lookup: CDR1 SGHRS, CDR2 YFSETQ. Losses at the gene ends were 0 bases for V and 3 bases for J; bases not matched to a gene: 12. The CDR3 has 19 amino acids. This CDR3 reads CASSLDPAGTGGVDTEAFF. For the CDR3, the DNA is TGCGCCAGCAGCTTGGACCCCGCCGGGACAGGGGGCGTAGACACTGAAGCTTTCTTT.

The chain has TRBV28 and TRBJ2-1, with 10 bases matching TRBD2. V was pared by 4 bases and J by 4 bases, with 13 bases of the junction left unmatched. The CDR3 has 18 residues. Germline V lookup: CDR1 MDHEN, CDR2 SYDVKM. CDR3 nucleotide sequence: TGTGCCAGCAGTTCGAACCGGAAGGGACTAGCGCCATACAATGAGCAGTTCTTC. Residues: CASSSNRKGLAPYNEQFF.

This chain links TRBV25-1 with TRBJ2-5; D uncertain. The CDR3 has 15 residues. CDR1 MGHDK and CDR2 SYGVNS come from the germline V gene. V was clipped by 2 bases and J by 2 bases, with 12 bases between them. The DNA for the CDR3 is TGTGCCAGCAGTGAAGCAGGATTCGGACAAGAGACCCAGTACTTC. Translation: CASSEAGFGQETQYF.

In its sample, this clone was seen once. The rearrangement joins TRBV9 to TRBJ2-1; 8 bases map to TRBD2. The germline gives CDR1 SGDLS, CDR2 YYNGEE. This CDR3 comprises 12 residues. Trimming removed 4 bases from V and 9 bases from J; junction bases left unmatched: 3. CDR3 protein: CASSPGGSEQFF. DNA of the CDR3: TGTGCCAGCAGCCCGGGGGGGAGTGAGCAGTTCTTC. Filled out from reference TRBV9 and TRBJ2-1, the complete variable domain reads DSGVTQTPKHLITATGQRVTLRCSPRSGDLSVYWYQQSLDQGLQFLIQYYNGEERAKGNILERFSAQQFPDLHSELNLSSLELGDSALYFCASSPGGSEQFFGPGTRLTVL.

Concerning this clone: Other nucleotide sequences in the sample specify the same CDR3. The chain is built from TRBV19 and TRBJ2-2; D gene ambiguous. The germline V and J ends were trimmed by 4 bases and 0 bases, with 3 bases remaining between them. CDR1 and CDR2 (germline): LNHDA, SQIVND (reference sequence). The CDR3 totals 13 residues. CDR3 in DNA: TGTGCCAGTAGTAAAACGAACACCGGGGAGCTGTTTTTT. The encoded protein is CASSKTNTGELFF. The full variable domain, with the rest looked up from reference TRBV19 and TRBJ2-2, is DGGITQSPKYLFRKEGQNVTLSCEQNLNHDAMYWYRQDPGQGLRLIYYSQIVNDFQKGDIAEGYSVSREKKESFPLTVTSAQKNPTAFYLCASSKTNTGELFFGEGSRLTVL.

The chain employs TRBV2 and TRBJ1-5, with TRBD1 matching over 8 bases. The CDR3 loop spans 15 amino acids. CDR1 SNHLY and CDR2 FYNNEI come from the germline V gene. V gave up 5 bases and J gave up 5 bases; unmatched junction bases: 8. CDR3 amino acids: CASSPRTGRDQPQHF. DNA of the CDR3: TGTGCCAGCAGTCCGCGGACAGGGCGCGATCAGCCCCAGCATTTT.

This clone came up a few times. Other DNA sequences in this specimen translate into the identical CDR3. This chain uses TRBV6-1 with TRBJ1-2; D is unclear. Germline-derived CDR1 and CDR2 are MNHNS and SASEGT. CDR3 size: 12 residues. V was cut by 1 base and J by 4 bases, with 4 bases left in between. The CDR3 sequence is CASSEGAYGYTF. The CDR3 DNA reads as TGTGCCAGCAGTGAAGGGGCCTATGGCTACACCTTC.

V is TRBV25-1 and J is TRBJ2-5; 11 bases fit TRBD2. The CDR3 covers 15 residues. Germline V gene data show CDR1 as MGHDK and CDR2 as SYGVNS. J gave up 5 bases and V 5 bases, and 7 bases lay outside the gene matches. The CDR3 spells CASSLLAGVRETQYF. CDR3 nucleotides: TGTGCCAGCAGTCTACTAGCGGGGGTGAGGGAGACCCAGTACTTC.

As regards this clone: The same CDR3 arises from other DNA sequences in this sample as well. The chain carries TRBV19 and TRBJ2-7, with TRBD2 matching over 11 bases. V shed 6 bases, J shed 3 bases, and the junction held 4 bases outside the gene matches. Germline lookup yields CDR1 LNHDA and CDR2 SQIVND (reference sequence). The CDR3 contains 14 residues. CDR3 sequence: CASRRLAGSYEQYF. The CDR3 region has the DNA TGTGCCAGTAGGCGACTAGCGGGAAGCTACGAGCAGTACTTC. Looking up the rest from reference TRBV19 and TRBJ2-7 gives the full variable domain: DGGITQSPKYLFRKEGQNVTLSCEQNLNHDAMYWYRQDPGQGLRLIYYSQIVNDFQKGDIAEGYSVSREKKESFPLTVTSAQKNPTAFYLCASRRLAGSYEQYFGPGTRLTVT.

The J gene is TRBJ2-2, the V gene TRBV5-8; possibly TRBD1 for D (6 bases). Trimming removed 4 bases at V and 3 bases at J, with 13 bases between. The CDR3 runs to 15 residues. Per the germline V gene, CDR1 is SGHTS and CDR2 is YDEGEE. This CDR3 reads CASSLGHLYTGELFF. CDR3 bases: TGTGCCAGCAGCCTGGGACACCTTTACACCGGGGAGCTGTTTTTT.

The chain joins TRBV30 to TRBJ1-1; TRBD1 matches at 8 bases. The CDR3 has 14 residues. V shed 4 bases, J shed 1 base, and the junction held 5 bases outside the gene matches. Germline V lookup: CDR1 GTSNPN, CDR2 SVGIG (reference sequence). The chain's CDR3 is CAWNLQGGNTEAFF. The CDR3 DNA is TGTGCCTGGAATCTACAGGGGGGGAACACTGAAGCTTTCTTT.

V is TRBV11-3 and J is TRBJ2-1; D remains unclear. Germline loops: CDR1 SGHNT, CDR2 YENEEA. This CDR3 region has 13 residues. Trimming took off 5 bases at V and 2 bases at J, with 7 bases between the two ends. The chain's CDR3 is CASSRVAYNEQFF. The CDR3 nucleotides are TGTGCCAGCAGCCGCGTTGCCTACAATGAGCAGTTCTTC.